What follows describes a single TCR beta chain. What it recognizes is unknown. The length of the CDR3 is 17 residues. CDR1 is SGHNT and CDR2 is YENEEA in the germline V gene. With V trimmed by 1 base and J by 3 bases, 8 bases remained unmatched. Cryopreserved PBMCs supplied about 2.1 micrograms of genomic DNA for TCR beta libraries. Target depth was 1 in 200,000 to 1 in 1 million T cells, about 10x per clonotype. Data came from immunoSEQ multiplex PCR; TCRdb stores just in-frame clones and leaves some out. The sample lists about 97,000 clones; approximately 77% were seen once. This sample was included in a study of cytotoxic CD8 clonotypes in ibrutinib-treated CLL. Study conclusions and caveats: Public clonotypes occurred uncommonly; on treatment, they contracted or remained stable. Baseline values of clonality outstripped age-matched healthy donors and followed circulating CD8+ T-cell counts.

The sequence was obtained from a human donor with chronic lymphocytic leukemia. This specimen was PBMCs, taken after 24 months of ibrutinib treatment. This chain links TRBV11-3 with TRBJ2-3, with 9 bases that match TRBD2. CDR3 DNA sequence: TGTGCCAGCAGCTTAGGCCCAGCGGGAGGTGGGACAGATACGCAGTATTTT. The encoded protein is CASSLGPAGGGTDTQYF.